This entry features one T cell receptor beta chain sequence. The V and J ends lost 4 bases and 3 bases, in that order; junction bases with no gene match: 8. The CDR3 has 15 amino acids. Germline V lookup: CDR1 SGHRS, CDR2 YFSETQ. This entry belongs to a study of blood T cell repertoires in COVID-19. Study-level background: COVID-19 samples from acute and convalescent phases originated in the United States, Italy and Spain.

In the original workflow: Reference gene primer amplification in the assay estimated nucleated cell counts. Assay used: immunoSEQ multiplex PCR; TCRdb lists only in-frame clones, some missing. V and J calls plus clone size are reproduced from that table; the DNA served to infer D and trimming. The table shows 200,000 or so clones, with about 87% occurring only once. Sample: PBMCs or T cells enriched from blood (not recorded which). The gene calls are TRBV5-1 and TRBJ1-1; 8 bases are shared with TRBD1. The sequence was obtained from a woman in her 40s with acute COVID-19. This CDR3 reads CASSIGQGIYTEAFF. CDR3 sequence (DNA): TGCGCCAGCAGCATTGGACAGGGAATATACACTGAAGCTTTCTTT.